This T cell receptor (beta chain) was identified during a study of shared clonotypes between healthy human individuals (dated by TCRdb to 2018 to 2021). With respect to the entire study: The cohort comprised two women and three men aged 18 to 49 years. For each donor, CD4 naive and CD4 memory were each run on three plates, CD8 naive on two plates, and CD8 memory on one plate. The study deeply sequenced blood TCR repertoires of five healthy adults to estimate repertoire size and the extent of clonotype sharing between individuals. Libraries were prepared and TCR repertoires were sequenced by different laboratories using diverse techniques, in order to increase sequencing depth and limit assay-specific biases. Per donor, leukapheresis produced somewhere between about 0.9 and 9.5 billion PBMCs. Beyond this particular receptor, the publication reports: Pairwise subsampling indicated that sequencing depth was expected to affect the degree of clonotype sharing among donors. Rarefaction of sorted-subset datasets indicated incomplete sequencing despite the large sequencing depth. Estimated clonotype richness was generally larger for naive than for memory subsets. Sampling was restricted to blood, and TCR repertoires in tissue are likely to differ from TCR repertoires in blood. When a handful of donors were compared, the shared fraction of clonotypes was around 5% for naive CD4, more than 3% for naive CD8, 2% to 2.5% for memory CD4, and less than 0.5% for memory CD8. Because the study included only a small number of donors, the genetic and exposure-history diversity represented was limited. Clonotypes shared by all four sorted-subset donors showed higher generation probabilities than non-shared clonotypes.

The junction shows trimming of 2 bases on V and 6 bases on J, and the gene matches do not reach 7 bases of it. The CDR3 measures 15 amino acids from cysteine to phenylalanine. This entry keeps only the CDR3 DNA: 45 bases, framed from base 1. As encoded in the germline V gene (reference sequence), CDR1 is MNHEY while CDR2 is SMNVEV. Worth noting for this clone: This clone's antigen is unknown. Qualities for individual bases were not recorded, and no much larger clone is one base off.

Healthy HIV-negative adults with no recently reported acute infections or vaccinations were included as donors. Every donor was a Caucasian adult residing in Nashville, Tennessee, USA. Magnetic negative selection was used to enrich CD4+ T cells, after which naive cells were positively selected on CD45RA and the negative fraction became the memory subset. Blood was obtained by leukapheresis, after which PBMCs were separated by Ficoll-Histopaque density gradient centrifugation and cryopreserved in liquid nitrogen vapor phase. Analytical flow cytometry was used to check the purity and quantity of each magnetically sorted T cell population. Genomic DNA was isolated from every sorted fraction and measured by UV absorbance on a Nanodrop 2000c. Using the deep immunoSEQ assay, TCR CDR3 regions were amplified from genomic DNA by multiplex PCR. Extracted genomic DNA from each cell subset was spread evenly across all wells of several immunoSEQ 96-well plates, with each plate serving as a replicate. For sorted subsets, 150 to 200 ng genomic DNA, equal to 30,000 to 35,000 T cell genomes, was loaded into each replicate PCR. The purified libraries were quantified using a Qubit 3.0 fluorometer, sized with a Bioanalyzer 2100, and then quantified again using the KAPA Library Quantification kit. A separate single-read 150-cycle Illumina NextSeq 550 flow cell was used to sequence each immunoSEQ 96-well plate. As for the original processing: Because only junctional sequences without quality scores were contained in the immunoSEQ output, filtering matching that applied to full-length reads could not be performed. Sequences were annotated with PyIR, a Python wrapper for IgBLAST v1.9, and V/J genes and CDR3 were assigned using IMGT germline references. Reads were filtered out if the reads had weak V/J assignments (E-value above 1e-6), no CDR3, stop codons, out-of-frame junctions, or ambiguous translated residues. A V3J clonotype was defined by an identical inferred V gene, J gene, and CDR3 amino acid sequence. Percentage overlap between repertoires was calculated by dividing the number of shared unique clonotypes by the size of the smaller repertoire. Three approaches were used to assess repertoire richness: RTK rarefaction, the Chao1 estimator, and Recon v2.1 estimates of unobserved clonotypes. OLGA was used to compute generation probabilities for all TCRbeta clonotypes that the gDNA method yielded from a handful of donors. The table was pulled from immuneACCESS by TCRdb, which kept in-frame rearrangements only. Such tables lose some clones; where checked, under half of the loss comes from unresolved V genes, and the rest has no known cause. V and J calls and clone size are given by that table; D and trimming were obtained from the DNA. For this sample there are some 1.4 million clones; roughly 97% appear just once. Together, the top ten hold 1% to 1.5% of the sample.

The rearrangement combines TRBV27 with TRBJ2-7; 10 junctional bases match TRBD2. Sequencing used naive CD4+ T cells sorted from blood. Explained via the paper, the cell subset or site label denotes: CD45RA+ positively selected. This sequence originates from a man aged 25 to 40 in good health. The nucleotides read TGTGCCAGCAGTTTACTAGCGGGAGTTGTCGGCGAGCAGTACTTC. It specifies CASSLLAGVVGEQYF.